These 29 T cell receptor beta chains came from one sample sequenced in a study of tumor-infiltrating lymphocytes in localized non-small cell lung cancer. The repertoire was sequenced with immunoSEQ multiplex PCR; TCRdb's copy has only in-frame clones and lacks some. The data contain 9,000 to 10,000 clones, around 72% of them singletons. Sequencing was carried out using lung tumor tissue. These receptors were taken from a human donor with non-small cell lung cancer.

This clone has only one observation. The chain carries TRBV5-8 and TRBJ2-1; no firm D call. V lost 0 bases to trimming and J lost 0 bases, with 7 bases between them. This CDR3 region has 15 residues. Germline V gene sequence: CDR1 SGHTS, CDR2 YDEGEE. The CDR3 DNA reads as TGTGCCAGCAGCTTGGGGCAGAGCTCCTACAATGAGCAGTTCTTC. Amino acids: CASSLGQSSYNEQFF.

This clone has more than one count but fewer than ten. CDR3 sequence reads: CASSPQSEQFF. CDR3 coding DNA: TGTGCCAGCAGTCCACAGAGTGAGCAGTTCTTC. V gene TRBV25-1 combines with J gene TRBJ2-1, with D unresolved. This CDR3 has 11 residues. V lost 5 bases to trimming and J lost 9 bases, with 8 bases between them. Germline V gene sequence: CDR1 MGHDK, CDR2 SYGVNS.

The gene calls are TRBV5-1 and TRBJ2-7; D gene uncertain. There are 14 residues in the CDR3. Per germline, CDR1 SGHRS and CDR2 YFSETQ. Trimming removed 4 bases from V and 6 bases from J, with 17 bases in between. The CDR3 DNA follows: TGCGCCAGCAGCCCCGTCGGCGGCCCCTCCGAGCAGTACTTC. This codes for CASSPVGGPSEQYF. Looking up the rest from reference TRBV5-1 and TRBJ2-7 gives the full variable domain: KAGVTQTPRYLIKTRGQQVTLSCSPISGHRSVSWYQQTPGQGLQFLFEYFSETQRNKGNFPGRFSGRQFSNSRSEMNVSTLELGDSALYLCASSPVGGPSEQYFGPGTRLTVT.

The V and J genes are TRBV5-1 and TRBJ1-1; tentatively, D is TRBD1 (5 bases). Per germline, CDR1 SGHRS and CDR2 YFSETQ. V gave up 0 bases and J gave up 4 bases, with 16 bases separating them. The CDR3 is 16 residues long. In DNA form, the CDR3 reads TGCGCCAGCAGCTTGGCCAGGCAGAGAAGGGGCACTGAAGCTTTCTTT. It specifies CASSLARQRRGTEAFF.

CDR3 bases: TGTGCCAGCAGCCCAAACCAGGGAGAGGGGACTGAAGCTTTCTTT. This translates into CASSPNQGEGTEAFF. This chain connects TRBV4-2 to TRBJ1-1, with D perhaps matching TRBD1 (5 bases). The CDR3 has 15 amino acids. V lost 4 bases to trimming and J lost 5 bases, with 17 bases between them. Germline V gives CDR1 LGHNA, CDR2 YNFKEQ.

The chain joins TRBV27 to TRBJ1-5; D gene uncertain. V was shortened by 0 bases and J by 6 bases, with 12 bases between the two germline ends. Per the germline V gene, CDR1 is MNHEY and CDR2 is SMNVEV (reference sequence). The CDR3 sequence is 15 residues long. The DNA for the CDR3 is TGTGCCAGCAGTTTATCGGCGTCTATGGGTCAGCCCCAGCATTTT. Translation gives CASSLSASMGQPQHF.

This chain connects TRBV7-3 to TRBJ2-7, with D possibly being TRBD2 (6 bases). Germline CDR1 SGHTA, CDR2 FQGTGA. The CDR3 sequence is 15 residues long. V was clipped by 2 bases and J by 4 bases, with 15 bases between them. The chain's CDR3 is CASSLVPGEAYEQYF. The DNA for the CDR3 is TGTGCCAGCAGCTTAGTGCCGGGAGAGGCGTACGAGCAGTACTTC.

V is TRBV5-1 and J is TRBJ2-7, with D possibly matching TRBD1 (6 bases). V lost 0 bases, J lost 7 bases, and 20 bases lay in between. CDR3 length: 16 residues. Germline V CDR1 and CDR2: SGHRS, YFSETQ. This CDR3 reads CASSLVPTGILREQYF. DNA for the CDR3: TGCGCCAGCAGCTTGGTACCCACAGGGATCCTACGGGAGCAGTACTTC. The full variable domain, its missing parts supplied by reference TRBV5-1 and TRBJ2-7, is KAGVTQTPRYLIKTRGQQVTLSCSPISGHRSVSWYQQTPGQGLQFLFEYFSETQRNKGNFPGRFSGRQFSNSRSEMNVSTLELGDSALYLCASSLVPTGILREQYFGPGTRLTVT.

CDR3 amino acids: CASSLRPSGSGEQFF. In DNA form, the CDR3 reads TGTGCCAGCAGCCTGAGGCCTAGCGGGAGCGGTGAGCAGTTCTTC. This chain links TRBV14 with TRBJ2-1; 10 bases align to TRBD2. This CDR3 has 15 amino acids. Germline CDR1 and CDR2: SGHDN and FVKESK. J was trimmed by 9 bases and V by 4 bases; bases with no gene match: 9.

The V and J genes are TRBV29-1 and TRBJ1-5; possibly TRBD1 for D (5 bases). The CDR3 is 16 amino acids. V lost 3 bases and J lost 2, with 17 bases in between. Germline CDR1 SQVTM, CDR2 ANQGSEA. CDR3 nucleotide sequence: TGCAGCGTTGAGGTGGGGGTGGCCGGGGGCAATCAGCCCCAGCATTTT. Its protein product is CSVEVGVAGGNQPQHF.

The chain recombines TRBV6-5 with TRBJ2-1; TRBD2 might be the D (7 bases). V was trimmed by 2 bases and J by 6 bases, leaving 14 bases between them. The CDR3 is 15 amino acids. Germline loops: CDR1 MNHEY, CDR2 SVGAGI. CDR3 DNA sequence: TGTGCCAGCAGTTACGGTGGGGGGGCAAGCAATGAGCAGTTCTTC. Translated: CASSYGGGASNEQFF.

This clone was detected once. The rearrangement uses TRBV7-2 and TRBJ2-1, with D possibly TRBD1 on 5 matching bases. CDR1 SGHTA and CDR2 FQGNSA come from the germline V gene. This CDR3 spans 15 amino acids. V shed 1 base and J shed 0 bases, with 7 bases lying between them. For the CDR3, the DNA is TGTGCCAGCAGCTTAGGGGGCACCTCCTACAATGAGCAGTTCTTC. Translation gives CASSLGGTSYNEQFF.

In the case of this clone: Mismatch with germline at one junction end may stem from a read error. The chain carries TRBV29-1 and TRBJ2-7, with D tentatively TRBD1 (5 bases). CDR1 and CDR2 from the germline V gene are SQVTM and ANQGSEA. The CDR3 length is 12 residues. CDR3 in amino acids: CGVGAYVYEQYF. The DNA for the CDR3 is TGCGGCGTTGGGGCCTACGTGTACGAGCAGTACTTC.

The gene calls are TRBV7-9 and TRBJ2-3; 13 positions agree with TRBD2. The CDR3 has 16 amino acids. The V gene's germline CDR1 is SEHNR and CDR2 FQNEAQ (reference sequence). V gave up 5 bases and J gave up 4 bases; unmatched junction bases: 6. The CDR3 loop reads CASSPRTSGSPDTQYF. CDR3 sequence (DNA): TGTGCCAGCAGCCCTCGGACTAGCGGGAGTCCAGATACGCAGTATTTT.

This clone appeared a few times. V gene TRBV6-5 combines with J gene TRBJ2-7; weak D call: TRBD1 (5 bases). V shed 2 bases and J shed 2 bases, with 13 bases lying between them. CDR1 MNHEY and CDR2 SVGAGI come from the germline V gene. The CDR3 totals 15 residues. CDR3 sequence (DNA): TGTGCCAGCAGTTACGGGCAGGGCTCTACCTACGAGCAGTACTTC. It yields the protein CASSYGQGSTYEQYF.

CDR3 sequence: CASSERVEKLFF. CDR3 nucleotide sequence: TGTGCCAGCAGTGAACGGGTAGAAAAACTGTTTTTT. The chain couples TRBV2 to TRBJ1-4; no definite D call. CDR3 length equals 12 residues. The germline V gene has CDR1 SNHLY and CDR2 FYNNEI. V lost 2 bases and J 8 bases, leaving 6 bases between the germline ends.

The gene calls are TRBV19 and TRBJ2-6; TRBD1 or TRBD2 may be the D gene (6 bases each). V lost 9 bases and J 0 bases, leaving 30 bases between the germline ends. The V gene's germline CDR1 is LNHDA and CDR2 SQIVND (reference sequence). The CDR3 has 21 amino acids. DNA of the CDR3: TGTGCCAGCAACCCCGGGGGCCCCGGGGTGAGGTTACTCTCTGGGGCCAACGTCCTGACTTTC. Its protein is CASNPGGPGVRLLSGANVLTF.

The chain recombines TRBV5-5 with TRBJ1-5, with a possible D match to TRBD1 (5 bases). The germline V gene has CDR1 SGHKS and CDR2 YYEKEE (reference sequence). The CDR3 totals 16 residues. V lost 3 bases and J lost 6, with 19 bases in between. In DNA, the CDR3 is TGTGCCAGCAGCTGGGGCGACGGCGAAGTAGTTCAGCCCCAGCATTTT. The encoded protein is CASSWGDGEVVQPQHF.

The rearrangement uses TRBV27 and TRBJ2-7; a possible D gene is TRBD1 (5 bases). The germline gives CDR1 MNHEY, CDR2 SMNVEV (reference sequence). The germline V and J ends were trimmed by 2 bases and 1 base, with 9 bases remaining between them. The CDR3 length is 14 residues. The CDR3 nucleotides are TGTGCCAGCAGTTTAGGGGCGGCTTCCTACGAGCAGTACTTC. This translates into CASSLGAASYEQYF.

V and J are TRBV2 and TRBJ2-5, with TRBD2 matching over 8 bases. J was trimmed by 7 bases and V by 7 bases; bases with no gene match: 8. The CDR3 length is 13 residues. CDR1 is SNHLY, CDR2 FYNNEI, per germline. CDR3: CASTGGDGRTQYF. The CDR3 DNA sequence: TGTGCCAGCACGGGGGGGGACGGGCGGACCCAGTACTTC.

This chain connects TRBV4-1 to TRBJ1-1; tentative D call: TRBD1 (6 bases). Trimming removed 4 bases from V and 3 bases from J, with 18 bases in between. CDR1 is MGHRA and CDR2 is YSYEKL in the germline V gene. The CDR3 extends over 16 amino acids. This CDR3 is CASSLPPGGRDTEAFF. CDR3 nucleotide sequence: TGCGCCAGCAGCCTCCCACCTGGGGGGCGGGACACTGAAGCTTTCTTT.

The J gene is TRBJ2-7, the V gene TRBV4-1; 12 nucleotides agree with TRBD1. CDR1 and CDR2 from the germline V gene are MGHRA and YSYEKL. This CDR3 spans 16 amino acids. V was pared by 0 bases and J by 5 bases, with 5 bases of the junction left unmatched. CDR3 nucleotides: TGCGCCAGCAGCCAAGATATGGGGACAGGGGGCCACGAGCAGTACTTC. Translation gives CASSQDMGTGGHEQYF.

The chain couples TRBV29-1 to TRBJ2-1; D tentatively reads TRBD1 or TRBD2 (5 bases each). This CDR3 has 17 amino acids. Germline V gene lookup returns CDR1 SQVTM and CDR2 ANQGSEA. V dropped 1 base and J dropped 7 bases, with 23 bases sitting between them. The DNA for the CDR3 is TGCAGCGTTGAAGTTATAGTTGGGACGGCAGAAGGGAATGAGCAGTTCTTC. It is translated as CSVEVIVGTAEGNEQFF.

The chain joins TRBV15 to TRBJ2-3; D is unresolved. This CDR3 spans 15 amino acids. Trimming removed 0 bases from V and 2 bases from J, with 9 bases in between. Looked up from germline, CDR1 is LNHNV and CDR2 is YYDKDF (reference sequence). The CDR3 is CATSRDASYTDTQYF. In DNA, the CDR3 is TGTGCCACCAGCAGAGATGCCTCGTACACAGATACGCAGTATTTT.

The chain joins TRBV27 to TRBJ2-7; unclear D gene. V was pared by 9 bases and J by 6 bases, with 15 bases between. Germline V lookup: CDR1 MNHEY, CDR2 SMNVEV (reference sequence). CDR3 size: 12 residues. CDR3: CARARWGSEQYF. CDR3 bases: TGTGCCAGGGCCCGGTGGGGTTCCGAGCAGTACTTC.

This chain joins TRBV10-3 and TRBJ2-1; 10 nucleotides align to TRBD2. The CDR3 is made up of 12 amino acids. J lost 6 bases, V lost 11 bases, and 4 bases had no gene match. Per the germline V gene, CDR1 is ENHRY and CDR2 is SYGVKD. CDR3 region: CAVERGGNEQFF. The CDR3 DNA sequence: TGTGCCGTCGAGCGGGGGGGCAATGAGCAGTTCTTC.

The V and J genes are TRBV6-5 and TRBJ1-2; 8 positions match TRBD1. V trimming: 9 bases; J trimming: 7 bases; junction bases outside the gene matches: 13. The germline gives CDR1 MNHEY, CDR2 SVGAGI. The CDR3 consists of 14 residues. CDR3 in amino acids: CASSGGQGLSGYTF. The CDR3 nucleotides read TGTGCCAGTTCGGGCGGACAGGGTTTATCTGGCTACACCTTC.

V and J are TRBV19 and TRBJ2-5; 8 bases line up with TRBD1. Per the germline V gene, CDR1 is LNHDA and CDR2 is SQIVND (reference sequence). V shed 6 bases, J shed 5 bases, and the junction held 2 bases outside the gene matches. The CDR3 has 12 amino acids. CDR3 in amino acids: CASRDRVETQYF. The CDR3 DNA sequence: TGTGCCAGTAGGGACAGGGTGGAGACCCAGTACTTC.

V is TRBV10-1 and J is TRBJ2-3; tentative D call: TRBD2 (5 bases). Germline V CDR1 and CDR2: WNHNN, SYGVQD (reference sequence). The CDR3 sequence is 13 residues long. The ends were cut back, 2 bases at V and 4 bases at J, with 7 bases in the middle. CDR3 residues: CASSETRADTQYF. CDR3 nucleotides: TGCGCCAGCAGTGAGACTAGAGCAGATACGCAGTATTTT.